Listed here are 21 T cell receptor beta chains from one sample, sequenced in a study of breast tumors, draining lymph nodes, adjacent tissues. Breast cancer patients provided tissue from their axillary draining lymph nodes. TCRdb reanalysed the multiplex PCR reads using MiXCR and keeps one entry per CDR3 protein. The profile shows about 150,000 distinct CDR3 sequences, 20% to 25% of them singletons. Sequences were obtained from axillary lymph node tissue. These receptors came from a female donor with breast cancer. Some clones in this sample may be carry-over from other donors' samples.

This clonotype occurred a few times. The V call is TRBV3-1, the J call TRBJ1-4; tentatively, D is TRBD1 (5 bases). Per germline, CDR1 LGHDT and CDR2 YNNKEL (reference sequence). Trimming removed 1 base at V and 3 bases at J, with 18 bases between. The CDR3 runs 18 residues. DNA of the CDR3: TGTGCCAGCAGCCAAGGAATTTCCGCAGGGAGACCTAATGAAAAACTGTTTTTT. Translated: CASSQGISAGRPNEKLFF.

This clonotype ranks as medium-sized. The chain employs TRBV29-1 and TRBJ2-7; either TRBD1 or TRBD2 may fit D (5 bases each). V was pared by 4 bases and J by 7 bases, with 11 bases between. The length of the CDR3 is 11 residues. Germline V CDR1 and CDR2: SQVTM, ANQGSEA. The CDR3 loop is CSVGDPGEQYF. CDR3 sequence (DNA): TGCAGCGTTGGGGACCCTGGTGAGCAGTACTTC.

Remarks on this clonotype: A read error may be the cause here, since a much bigger clone is one base away. The chain couples TRBV5-1 to TRBJ2-1; D ambiguous. V gave up 0 bases and J gave up 0 bases, with 7 bases separating them. Per germline, CDR1 SGHRS and CDR2 YFSETQ. This CDR3 has 15 amino acids. This CDR3 reads CASSLVGPSYNEQFF. The DNA of the CDR3 is TGCGCCAGCAGCTTGGTAGGGCCCTCCTACAATGAGCAGTTCTTC.

There are a few counts of this clonotype. The chain combines TRBV27 with TRBJ2-2; 13 bases are shared with TRBD2. This CDR3 is 15 amino acids long. Germline V lookup: CDR1 MNHEY, CDR2 SMNVEV (reference sequence). V lost 6 bases, J lost 7 bases, and 5 bases stayed unmatched. The CDR3 is CASRLAGGRYGELFF. The CDR3 DNA sequence: TGTGCCAGCAGACTAGCGGGAGGGCGGTACGGGGAGCTGTTTTTT.

This clonotype was observed at least ten times. J is TRBJ2-7 and V is TRBV29-1, with 10 bases fitting TRBD2. The CDR3 contains 13 residues. Germline V gives CDR1 SQVTM, CDR2 ANQGSEA. V shed 4 bases and J 2 bases; nucleotides not matched to a gene: 2. The CDR3 loop is CSVGTSGAYEQYF. CDR3 DNA sequence: TGCAGCGTTGGGACTAGCGGAGCCTACGAGCAGTACTTC.

In its sample, this clonotype was seen a few times. A much larger clone differs by one base, so this may be a read error. The chain recombines TRBV20-1 with TRBJ2-7, with 10 nucleotides matching TRBD2. The CDR3 covers 14 residues. Germline-derived CDR1 and CDR2 are DFQATT and SNEGSKA (reference sequence). V shed 6 bases, J shed 2 bases, and the junction held 7 bases outside the gene matches. The CDR3 loop reads CSASSAGGAYEQYF. The CDR3 bases are TGCAGTGCCTCTTCAGCGGGAGGGGCCTACGAGCAGTACTTC.

This clonotype was picked up many times. J is TRBJ2-3 and V is TRBV11-2, with 10 bases matching TRBD2. The trim removed 2 bases at V and 6 bases at J, leaving 11 bases unmatched. The germline V gene encodes CDR1 SGHAT and CDR2 FQNNGV. This CDR3 contains 17 residues. The CDR3 reads CASSLRASGRAWDTQYF. DNA of the CDR3: TGTGCCAGCAGCTTAAGGGCCAGCGGGAGGGCATGGGATACGCAGTATTTT.

This clonotype was recorded many times. This chain joins TRBV10-1 and TRBJ1-4, with no clear D. The CDR3 extends over 16 amino acids. V was clipped by 0 bases and J by 8 bases, with 16 bases between them. Germline V gives CDR1 WNHNN, CDR2 SYGVQD (reference sequence). CDR3 in amino acids: CASSESAEIGYEKLFF. In DNA, the CDR3 is TGCGCCAGCAGTGAGTCGGCAGAGATAGGGTACGAAAAACTGTTTTTT.

V usage is TRBV6-1 and J usage is TRBJ1-2; D is unclear. The CDR3 consists of 13 residues. CDR1 and CDR2 (germline): MNHNS, SASEGT. V was trimmed by 2 bases and J by 2 bases, leaving 6 bases between them. The CDR3 region has the DNA TGTGCCAGCAGTGAATGGGAGAACTATGGCTACACCTTC. Its protein product is CASSEWENYGYTF.

This clonotype was observed a handful of times. The V call is TRBV3-1, the J call TRBJ2-5; D is unclear. Deletions cut 2 bases from V and 2 bases from J, with 6 bases between. The CDR3 has 13 amino acids. The germline CDR1 and CDR2 sequences are LGHDT and YNNKEL (reference sequence). The CDR3 sequence is CASSQHFQETQYF. The DNA for the CDR3 is TGTGCCAGCAGCCAACACTTTCAAGAGACCCAGTACTTC.

This clonotype appeared many times. The rearrangement links TRBV20-1 to TRBJ2-7, with D unclear. Germline V CDR1 and CDR2: DFQATT, SNEGSKA (reference sequence). V was cut by 3 bases and J by 0 bases, with 6 bases left in between. The CDR3 totals 12 residues. This CDR3 reads CSARHSSYEQYF. CDR3 sequence (DNA): TGCAGTGCTAGGCACAGCTCCTACGAGCAGTACTTC.

Turning to this clonotype: Possible read error: a much larger clone is one base away. The rearrangement uses TRBV5-5 and TRBJ1-5, with 12 nucleotides matching TRBD1. V shed 4 bases, J shed 11 bases, and the junction held 10 bases outside the gene matches. The CDR3 covers 15 residues. Germline V gives CDR1 SGHKS, CDR2 YYEKEE (reference sequence). CDR3 coding DNA: TGTGCCAGCAGCCTCGGGACAGGGGGCGGACAGTCCCAGCATTTT. It yields the protein CASSLGTGGGQSQHF.

Ten or more counts support this clonotype. The chain joins TRBV11-2 to TRBJ1-4, with D possibly TRBD1 on 5 matching bases. V lost 3 bases and J lost 6, with 11 bases in between. Germline CDR1 reads SGHAT; CDR2 reads FQNNGV. The CDR3 covers 14 residues. The CDR3 bases are TGTGCCAGCAGCTTCGGGACTGCCGATGAAAAACTGTTTTTT. Its translation is CASSFGTADEKLFF. Looking up the rest from reference TRBV11-2 and TRBJ1-4 gives the full variable domain: EAGVAQSPRYKIIEKRQSVAFWCNPISGHATLYWYQQILGQGPKLLIQFQNNGVVDDSQLPKDRFSAERLKGVDSTLKIQPAKLEDSAVYLCASSFGTADEKLFFGSGTQLSVL.

Ten or more counts support this clonotype. This chain joins TRBV2 and TRBJ2-2, with D perhaps TRBD2 (8 bases). The V end was cut by 3 bases, the J end by 1 base, with 18 bases between. The CDR3 extends over 18 amino acids. Germline CDR1 is SNHLY and CDR2 is FYNNEI. This CDR3 reads CASSESPGGGLNTGELFF. Here the CDR3 DNA reads TGTGCCAGCAGTGAGTCTCCGGGAGGGGGCCTGAACACCGGGGAGCTGTTTTTT.

Ten or more counts support this clonotype. The V gene is TRBV20-1, the J gene TRBJ2-7, with TRBD1 matching over 8 bases. Trimming removed 4 bases from V and 3 bases from J; junction bases left unmatched: 2. The CDR3 has 12 amino acids. Per the germline V gene, CDR1 is DFQATT and CDR2 is SNEGSKA (reference sequence). The CDR3 DNA sequence: TGCAGTGCTACACAGGGGGTCTACGAGCAGTACTTC. This sequence encodes CSATQGVYEQYF.

Note on this clonotype: The CDR3 ends on some other residue instead of the conserved phenylalanine or tryptophan, so this is likely a read error. The chain employs TRBV18 and TRBJ2-5; 11 bases are a match to TRBD2. Trimming removed 3 bases from V and 5 bases from J; junction bases left unmatched: 2. There are 14 residues in the CDR3. CDR1 is KGHSH, CDR2 LQKENI, per germline. The CDR3 here is CASSPGLAEETQYS. The CDR3 DNA reads TGTGCCAGCTCACCGGGACTAGCGGAGGAGACCCAGTACTCC.

This clonotype was seen many times. DNA of the CDR3: TGTGCCAGTAGTAGGACCGGGACTAGCGGATTCTACGAGCAGTACTTC. As protein: CASSRTGTSGFYEQYF. The chain recombines TRBV19 with TRBJ2-7; the match to TRBD2 covers 11 bases. The CDR3 contains 16 residues. After removal of 4 bases from V and 3 bases from J, the junction contained 8 bases not matched to a gene. Germline V gene sequence: CDR1 LNHDA, CDR2 SQIVND (reference sequence).

This clonotype was observed many times. The rearrangement uses TRBV5-5 and TRBJ2-7; no clear D. This CDR3 spans 11 amino acids. Between the trimmed V and J ends, which lost 5 bases and 1 base, there was a span of 4 bases. Looked up from germline, CDR1 is SGHKS and CDR2 is YYEKEE (reference sequence). In nucleotides, the CDR3 is TGTGCCAGCAGGCAGTCCTACGAGCAGTACTTC. Translation gives CASRQSYEQYF.

This clonotype was counted many times. The V call is TRBV5-6, the J call TRBJ2-7, with D tentatively TRBD2 (5 bases). This CDR3 is 14 amino acids long. CDR1 and CDR2 from the germline V gene are SGHDT and YYEEEE. Trimming took off 2 bases at V and 6 bases at J, with 15 bases between the two ends. In DNA form, the CDR3 reads TGTGCCAGCAGCTTTATCGGTCGAGGGCCCGAGCAGTACTTC. Encoded protein: CASSFIGRGPEQYF. Based on the CDR3 plus reference TRBV5-6 and TRBJ2-7, the full variable domain is DAGVTQSPTHLIKTRGQQVTLRCSPKSGHDTVSWYQQALGQGPQFIFQYYEEEERQRGNFPDRFSGHQFPNYSSELNVNALLLGDSALYLCASSFIGRGPEQYFGPGTRLTVT.

Many counts were recorded for this clonotype. This chain joins TRBV5-1 and TRBJ2-5, with 7 bases aligning to TRBD1. The length of the CDR3 is 15 residues. Per germline, CDR1 SGHRS and CDR2 YFSETQ. Losses at the gene ends were 5 bases for V and 1 base for J; bases not matched to a gene: 8. For the CDR3, the DNA is TGCGCCAGCAGTCTCGGGGACAGCCCCCAAGAGACCCAGTACTTC. The encoded protein is CASSLGDSPQETQYF.

As concerns this clonotype: At one end, the junction sequence differs from germline, possibly due to a read error. The chain joins TRBV7-9 to TRBJ2-5; a possible D gene is TRBD2 (5 bases). The CDR3 consists of 17 residues. CDR1 is SEHNR and CDR2 is FQNEAQ in the germline V gene (reference sequence). The CDR3 coding sequence is TGTGCCAGCAACTTAGTGGGGAGTAGTAATGAGGGAGAGACCCAGTACTTC. It encodes CASNLVGSSNEGETQYF. Based on the CDR3 plus reference TRBV7-9 and TRBJ2-5, the full variable domain is DTGVSQNPRHKITKRGQNVTFRCDPISEHNRLYWYRQTLGQGPEFLTYFQNEAQLEKSRLLSDRFSAERPKGSFSTLEIQRTEQGDSAMYLCASNLVGSSNEGETQYFGPGTRLLVL.